This TCR beta chain was obtained from a study of spatial heterogeneity in lung cancer. Documented time point: sample taken at primary tumor resection. Unsorted whole RNA from tumor, nontumor lung or frozen PBMC underwent sequencing. TCRdb re-derived calls from the 5' RACE reads in MiXCR, one entry per CDR3 protein. This table holds about 85,000 distinct CDR3 sequences, 15% to 20% found once. This clonotype was seen at least ten times. CDR3 length equals 14 residues. The sample was PBMCs, taken at surgery. This TCR came from a male donor with early-stage non-small cell lung cancer. The chain recombines TRBV21-1 with TRBJ2-7; the DNA was not compared with TRBD1, the D call given in the table. TRBV21-1 corresponds to a pseudogene. DNA of the CDR3: TGTGCCAGCAAAATGCAGGGGAACGTGAGGGAGCAGTACTTC. Its translation is CASKMQGNVREQYF.